This T cell receptor (beta chain) was retrieved from a study of shared clonotypes between healthy human individuals. Across the study: Donors had three CD4 naive, three CD4 memory, two CD8 naive and one CD8 memory plate apiece.

Running of the assay took place at deep level. Around 30,000 T cell genomes (roughly 190 ng DNA) went into each sorted-subset replicate. Methods used by the authors: Junction-only sequences without quality scores came from ImmunoSEQ, so filtering differed. Profiling relied on immunoSEQ multiplex PCR, and the TCRdb table lists in-frame clones only, not all of them. V and J calls plus clone size are reproduced from that table; the DNA served to infer D and trimming. The profile shows a few hundred thousand clones, around 79% of them singletons. From germline, CDR1 is SGHTA and CDR2 FQGNSA. Trimming removed 5 bases from V and 4 bases from J; junction bases left unmatched: 11. This CDR3 is built from 15 residues.

The V gene is TRBV7-2, the J gene TRBJ2-7; 7 nucleotides agree with TRBD2. The sequence derives from a man aged 25-40 years in good health. The source material was memory CD4+ T cells sorted from blood. Noted subset: CD45RA-negative fraction. Here the CDR3 DNA reads TGTGCCAGCAGCCCCGAACTAGCGCTAGGATACGAGCAGTACTTC. Translating it yields CASSPELALGYEQYF.